This T cell receptor (beta chain) was profiled in a study of response to subunit inactivated influenza vaccine (dated 2018 in TCRdb). About the investigation overall: The study used deep quantitative T cell receptor repertoire profiling to track responses to a trivalent subunit inactivated influenza vaccine. General study outcomes and caveats: The authors suggested that each seasonal influenza vaccination may recruit only a limited number of new T cells.

This clonotype was detected only a few times. Its antigen remains undetermined. Base-call qualities are not available, and no considerably larger clone is one nucleotide away. What the time point label conveys for this sample: 45 to 50 days after influenza vaccine administration. CDR1 and CDR2 are drawn from the germline V gene (reference sequence): SGHNT, YYREEE. Reading from cysteine to phenylalanine, the CDR3 counts 15 amino acids. Of the read, only the CDR3 DNA is kept; its 45 bases are in frame from base 1. V is reduced by 0 bases and J by 4 bases, leaving a spacing of 13 bases between them. Receptor libraries were prepared by RT-PCR. TCRdb names Illumina HiSeq 2500 as the instrument used. The raw public data were reprocessed by TCRdb itself: fastp quality trimming at Q25, MiXCR clonotype calling, in-frame beta chains only. Records with the same CDR3 protein are collapsed into one entry carrying the most frequent genes and DNA. Recorded for this sample are a few hundred thousand distinct CDR3 sequences; approximately 11% of them occurred a single time. The ten largest clones take up approximately 12% of the sample.

The sample was PBMCs from blood, taken 45 days after vaccination. Rearrangement joined TRBV5-4 to TRBJ1-2; the D gene cannot be named for sure. This TCR came from a man aged 45 to 65 who received an inactivated influenza vaccine. Donor details come from another sample of the same person, matched by shared clones. The nucleotide sequence reads TGTGCCAGCAGCTTGGAGTCAGGACTGCTCTATGGCTACACCTTC. Its translation reads: CASSLESGLLYGYTF.